This T cell receptor beta chain emerged from a study of blood T cell repertoires in COVID-19. Seattle's cohort entered during active infection and was followed longitudinally. The protocol was immunoSEQ multiplex PCR, while the TCRdb copy is restricted to in-frame clones and leaves out a portion. Of some 190,000 clones in the sample, approximately 87% are singletons; the top ten hold about 18%. The TCR sequence derives from a person between 65 and 80 years old with COVID-19, enrolled during active disease. Sequencing used peripheral blood.

As DNA, the CDR3 is TGTGCCAGCAGTGAAGCTTTGTTGGGACTAGCGGGGGGTTACTACGAGCAGTACTTC. Its protein is CASSEALLGLAGGYYEQYF. The chain is built from TRBV2 and TRBJ2-7, with TRBD2 matching over 15 bases. CDR3 size: 19 residues. Germline CDR1 reads SNHLY; CDR2 reads FYNNEI. V lost 0 bases to trimming and J lost 3 bases; unmatched junction nucleotides: 9.